This TCR beta chain was captured by sequencing in a study of cytomegalovirus exposure and HLA in healthy donors. On this clone: Antigen unknown.

The germline V and J ends were trimmed by 7 bases and 1 base, with 12 bases remaining between them. The CDR3 contains 13 residues. Germline loops: CDR1 SQVTM, CDR2 ANQGSEA. PCR used 60 Vbeta primers and 13 Jbeta primers. Original processing methods: In a later analysis, some 80 million unique TCR beta chains included roughly 11 million shared by two or more donors. Only in-frame clones appear in the TCRdb table, and some are missing; sequencing was by immunoSEQ multiplex PCR. The D gene and trimming were derived from the DNA, and the V and J assignments and clone size from that table. The sample has some 180,000 clones; 79% are singletons. Study results and caveats: Another analysis was done later, and it associated roughly 15,000 TCR beta sequences with HLA alleles at 0.05 false discovery rate. Most TCR sequences were rare, but some public TCRs occurred in many donors.

This clonotype was sampled from a woman in her thirties in good health and CMV-seropositive. Sample: PBMCs. The chain links TRBV29-1 to TRBJ2-3; D possibly corresponds to TRBD2 (6 bases). CDR3 coding DNA: TGCAGCGGCCTCCCTAGCGGCACAGATACGCAGTATTTT. It translates to CSGLPSGTDTQYF.